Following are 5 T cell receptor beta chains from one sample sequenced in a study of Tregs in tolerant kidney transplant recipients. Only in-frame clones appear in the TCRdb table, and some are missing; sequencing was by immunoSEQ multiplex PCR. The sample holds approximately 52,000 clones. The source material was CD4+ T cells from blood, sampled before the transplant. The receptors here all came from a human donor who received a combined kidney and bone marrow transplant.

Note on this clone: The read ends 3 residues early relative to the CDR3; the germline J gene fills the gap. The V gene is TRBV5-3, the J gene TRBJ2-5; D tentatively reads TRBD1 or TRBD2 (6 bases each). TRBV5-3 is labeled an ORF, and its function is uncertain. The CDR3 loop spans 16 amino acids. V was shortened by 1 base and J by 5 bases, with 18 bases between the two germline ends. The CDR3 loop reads CARSLSATGRMETQYF. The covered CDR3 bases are TGTGCCAGAAGCTTGTCAGCTACAGGGAGGATGGAGACC.

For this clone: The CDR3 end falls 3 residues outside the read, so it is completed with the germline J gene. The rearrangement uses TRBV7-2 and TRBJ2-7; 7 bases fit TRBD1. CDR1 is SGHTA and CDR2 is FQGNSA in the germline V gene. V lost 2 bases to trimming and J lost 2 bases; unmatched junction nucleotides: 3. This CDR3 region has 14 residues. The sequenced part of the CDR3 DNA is TGTGCCAGCAGCTTAAACAGGGGACCCTACGAG. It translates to CASSLNRGPYE. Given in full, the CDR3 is CASSLNRGPYEQYF.

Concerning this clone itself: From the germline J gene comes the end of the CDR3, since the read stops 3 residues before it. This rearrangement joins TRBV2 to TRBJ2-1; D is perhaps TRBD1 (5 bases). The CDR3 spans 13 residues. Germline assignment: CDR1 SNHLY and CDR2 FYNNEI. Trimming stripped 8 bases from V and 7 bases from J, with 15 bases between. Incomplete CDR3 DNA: TGTGCCAGCTCTCGGACCGCAGGGAATGAG. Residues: CASSRTAGNE. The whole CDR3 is CASSRTAGNEQFF.

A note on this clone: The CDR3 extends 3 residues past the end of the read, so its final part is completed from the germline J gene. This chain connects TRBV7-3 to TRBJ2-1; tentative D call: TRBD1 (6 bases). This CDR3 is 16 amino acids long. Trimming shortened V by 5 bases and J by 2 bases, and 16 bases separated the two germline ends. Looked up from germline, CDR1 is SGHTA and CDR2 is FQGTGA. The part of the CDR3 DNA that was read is TGTGCCAGCAGCATATTAACTGGGGGCGCCTACAATGAG. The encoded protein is CASSILTGGAYNE. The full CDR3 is CASSILTGGAYNEQFF.

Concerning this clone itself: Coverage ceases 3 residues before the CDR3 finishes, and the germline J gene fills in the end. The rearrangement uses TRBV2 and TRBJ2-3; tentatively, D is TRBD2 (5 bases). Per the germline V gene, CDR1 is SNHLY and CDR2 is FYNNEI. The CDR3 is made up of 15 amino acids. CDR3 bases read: TGTGCCAGCATTCCACTTTTGGACTTTATTACGGCG. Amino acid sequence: CASIPLLDFITA. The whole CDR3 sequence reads CASIPLLDFITAQYF.